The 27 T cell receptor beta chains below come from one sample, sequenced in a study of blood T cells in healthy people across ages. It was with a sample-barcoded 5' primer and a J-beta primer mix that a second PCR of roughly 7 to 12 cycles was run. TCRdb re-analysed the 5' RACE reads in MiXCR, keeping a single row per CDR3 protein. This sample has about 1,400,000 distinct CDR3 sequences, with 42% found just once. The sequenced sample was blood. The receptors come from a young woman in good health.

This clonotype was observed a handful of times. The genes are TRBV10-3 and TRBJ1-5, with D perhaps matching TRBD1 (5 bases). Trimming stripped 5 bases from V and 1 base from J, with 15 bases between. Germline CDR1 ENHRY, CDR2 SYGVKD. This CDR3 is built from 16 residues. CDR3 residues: CAISPQGRQSNQPQHF. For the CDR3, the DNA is TGTGCCATCAGTCCCCAGGGCAGACAAAGCAATCAGCCCCAGCATTTT.

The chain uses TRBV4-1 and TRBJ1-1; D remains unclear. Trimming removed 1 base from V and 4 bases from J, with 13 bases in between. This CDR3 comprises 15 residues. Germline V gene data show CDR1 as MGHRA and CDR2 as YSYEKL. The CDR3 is CASSQVGIGSTEAFF. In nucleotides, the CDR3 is TGCGCCAGCAGCCAAGTAGGTATCGGCTCCACTGAAGCTTTCTTT.

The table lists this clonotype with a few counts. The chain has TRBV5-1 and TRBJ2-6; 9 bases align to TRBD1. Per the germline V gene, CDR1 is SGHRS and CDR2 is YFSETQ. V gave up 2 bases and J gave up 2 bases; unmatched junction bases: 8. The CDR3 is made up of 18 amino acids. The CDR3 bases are TGCGCCAGCAGCTTATCCGGGACAGGGTACACTGGGGCCAACGTCCTGACTTTC. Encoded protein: CASSLSGTGYTGANVLTF. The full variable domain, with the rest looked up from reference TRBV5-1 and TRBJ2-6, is KAGVTQTPRYLIKTRGQQVTLSCSPISGHRSVSWYQQTPGQGLQFLFEYFSETQRNKGNFPGRFSGRQFSNSRSEMNVSTLELGDSALYLCASSLSGTGYTGANVLTFGAGSRLTVL.

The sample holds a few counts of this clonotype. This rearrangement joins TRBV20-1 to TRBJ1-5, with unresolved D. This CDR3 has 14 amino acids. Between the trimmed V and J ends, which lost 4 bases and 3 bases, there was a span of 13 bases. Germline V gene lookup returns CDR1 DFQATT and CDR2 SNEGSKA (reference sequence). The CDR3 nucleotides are TGCAGTGCTATAAGAGCAGGCATCAATCAGCCCCAGCATTTT. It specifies CSAIRAGINQPQHF.

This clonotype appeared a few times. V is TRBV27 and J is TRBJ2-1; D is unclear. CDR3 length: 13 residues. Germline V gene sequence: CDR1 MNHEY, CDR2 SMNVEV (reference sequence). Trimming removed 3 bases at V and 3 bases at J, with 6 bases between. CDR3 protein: CASSFVSYNEQFF. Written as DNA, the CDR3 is TGTGCCAGCAGTTTTGTCAGCTACAATGAGCAGTTCTTC.

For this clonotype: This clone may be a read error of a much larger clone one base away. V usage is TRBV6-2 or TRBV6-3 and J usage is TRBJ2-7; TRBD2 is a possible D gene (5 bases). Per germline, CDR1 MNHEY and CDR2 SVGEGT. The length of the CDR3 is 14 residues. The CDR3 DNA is TGTGCCTGCAGCCAACCCGGGAACTCCTACGAGCAGTACTTC. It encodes CACSQPGNSYEQYF.

The CDR3 loop is CSVEGQGISEQFF. CDR3 DNA sequence: TGCAGCGTTGAGGGACAGGGAATTAGTGAGCAGTTCTTC. This chain links TRBV29-1 with TRBJ2-1; 9 bases are shared with TRBD1. Germline trimming cut 3 bases from V and 9 bases from J; bases unmatched to any gene: 6. Germline lookup yields CDR1 SQVTM and CDR2 ANQGSEA. The CDR3 is made up of 13 amino acids.

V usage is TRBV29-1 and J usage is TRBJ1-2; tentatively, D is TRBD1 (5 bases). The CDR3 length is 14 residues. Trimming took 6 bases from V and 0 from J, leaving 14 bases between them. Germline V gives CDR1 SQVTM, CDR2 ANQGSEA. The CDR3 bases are TGCAGCGTCCACCACAGGTTAGCTAACTATGGCTACACCTTC. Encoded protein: CSVHHRLANYGYTF.

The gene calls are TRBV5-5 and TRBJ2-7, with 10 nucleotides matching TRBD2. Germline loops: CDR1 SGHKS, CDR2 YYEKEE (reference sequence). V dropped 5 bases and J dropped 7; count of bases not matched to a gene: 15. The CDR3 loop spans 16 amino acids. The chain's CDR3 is CASRLPSAGGYNEQYF. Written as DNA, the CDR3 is TGTGCCAGCAGACTACCTTCAGCGGGAGGGTACAATGAGCAGTACTTC.

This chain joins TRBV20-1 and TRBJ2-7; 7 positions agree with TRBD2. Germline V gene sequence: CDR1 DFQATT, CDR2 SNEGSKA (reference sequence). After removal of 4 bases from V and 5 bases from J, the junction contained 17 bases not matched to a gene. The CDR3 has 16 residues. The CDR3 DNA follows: TGCAGTGCTACAAGAGGTGGTGGGAGGGCGACCAACGAGCAGTACTTC. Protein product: CSATRGGGRATNEQYF.

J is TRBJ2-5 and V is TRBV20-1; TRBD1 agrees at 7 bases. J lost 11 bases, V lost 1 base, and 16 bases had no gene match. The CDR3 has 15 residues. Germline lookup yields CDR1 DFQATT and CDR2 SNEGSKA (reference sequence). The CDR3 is CSARGRQGSYNEQYF. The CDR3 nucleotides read TGCAGTGCTAGAGGTCGACAGGGATCCTACAATGAGCAGTACTTC.

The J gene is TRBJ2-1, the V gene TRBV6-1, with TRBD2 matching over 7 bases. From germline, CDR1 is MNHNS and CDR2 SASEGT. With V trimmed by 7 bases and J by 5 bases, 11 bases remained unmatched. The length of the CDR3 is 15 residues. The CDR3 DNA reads TGTGCCAGCACCTGGCGACGAGCGGGGAACAATGAGCAGTTCTTC. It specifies CASTWRRAGNNEQFF.

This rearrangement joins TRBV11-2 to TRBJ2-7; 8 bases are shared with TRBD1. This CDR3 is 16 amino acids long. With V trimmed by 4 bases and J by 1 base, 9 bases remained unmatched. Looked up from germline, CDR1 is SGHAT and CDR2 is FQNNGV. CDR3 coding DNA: TGTGCCAGCAGCTATGGACAGGGTTTCGGGTCCTACGAGCAGTACTTC. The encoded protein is CASSYGQGFGSYEQYF.

CDR3 in DNA: TGCGCCAGCAGCCAAGAGGTCCGCCAGGCCGACTACACCTTC. It encodes CASSQEVRQADYTF. The V and J genes are TRBV4-1 and TRBJ1-2, with D unresolved. Trimming took off 0 bases at V and 10 bases at J, with 15 bases between the two ends. Germline V lookup: CDR1 MGHRA, CDR2 YSYEKL. CDR3 length: 14 amino acids.

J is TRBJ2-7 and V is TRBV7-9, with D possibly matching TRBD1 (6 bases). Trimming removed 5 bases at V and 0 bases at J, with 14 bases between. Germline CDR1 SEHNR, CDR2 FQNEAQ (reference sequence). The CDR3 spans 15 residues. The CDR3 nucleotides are TGTGCCAGCAGCCCAAACACAGGGAGCTCCTACGAGCAGTACTTC. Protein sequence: CASSPNTGSSYEQYF.

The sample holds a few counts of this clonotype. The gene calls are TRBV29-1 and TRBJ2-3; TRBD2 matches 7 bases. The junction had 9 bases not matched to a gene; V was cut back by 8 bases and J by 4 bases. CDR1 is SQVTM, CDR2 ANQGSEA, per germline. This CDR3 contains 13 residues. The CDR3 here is CSITSAGADTQYF. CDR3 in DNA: TGCAGCATAACTAGCGCGGGCGCAGATACGCAGTATTTT.

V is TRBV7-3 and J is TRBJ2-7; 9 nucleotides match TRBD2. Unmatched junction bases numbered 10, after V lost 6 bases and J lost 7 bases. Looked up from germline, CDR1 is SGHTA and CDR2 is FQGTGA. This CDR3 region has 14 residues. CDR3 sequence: CASSYSGGRNEQYF. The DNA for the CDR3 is TGTGCCAGCAGTTATAGCGGGGGCCGCAATGAGCAGTACTTC.

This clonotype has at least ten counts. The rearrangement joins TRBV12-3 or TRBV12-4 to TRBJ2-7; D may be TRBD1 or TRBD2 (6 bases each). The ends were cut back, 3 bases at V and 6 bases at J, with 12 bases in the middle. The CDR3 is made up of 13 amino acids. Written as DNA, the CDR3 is TGTGCCAGCAGTTTTGGGGGGCGTAGCGAGCAGTACTTC. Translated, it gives CASSFGGRSEQYF.

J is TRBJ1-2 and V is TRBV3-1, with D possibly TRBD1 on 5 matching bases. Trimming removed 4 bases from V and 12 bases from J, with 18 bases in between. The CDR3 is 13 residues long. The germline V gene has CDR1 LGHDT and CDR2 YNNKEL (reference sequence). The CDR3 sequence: CASSPIAGRLNTF. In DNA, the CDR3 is TGTGCCAGCAGCCCTATCGCAGGGCGCTTGAACACCTTC.

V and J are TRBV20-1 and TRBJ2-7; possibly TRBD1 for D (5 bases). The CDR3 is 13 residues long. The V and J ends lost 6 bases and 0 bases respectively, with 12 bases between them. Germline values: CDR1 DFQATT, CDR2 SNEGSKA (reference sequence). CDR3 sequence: CSARIDSSYEQYF. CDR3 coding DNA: TGCAGTGCCCGTATTGACAGCTCCTACGAGCAGTACTTC.

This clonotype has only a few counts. In DNA form, the CDR3 reads TGTGCCAGCAGTTTCCTAGCGGGACTGAATGAGCAGTTCTTC. Translation: CASSFLAGLNEQFF. This sequence joins TRBV6-1 and TRBJ2-1, with 9 bases that match TRBD2. There are 14 residues in the CDR3. The junction had 6 bases not matched to a gene; V was cut back by 5 bases and J by 7 bases. Germline V lookup: CDR1 MNHNS, CDR2 SASEGT.

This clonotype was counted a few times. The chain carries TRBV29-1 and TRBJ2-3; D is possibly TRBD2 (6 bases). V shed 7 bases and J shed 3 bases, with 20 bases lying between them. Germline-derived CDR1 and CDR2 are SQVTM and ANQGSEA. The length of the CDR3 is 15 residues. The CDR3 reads CSAWGGEGWTDTQYF. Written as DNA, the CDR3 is TGCAGCGCCTGGGGCGGGGAAGGGTGGACAGATACGCAGTATTTT.

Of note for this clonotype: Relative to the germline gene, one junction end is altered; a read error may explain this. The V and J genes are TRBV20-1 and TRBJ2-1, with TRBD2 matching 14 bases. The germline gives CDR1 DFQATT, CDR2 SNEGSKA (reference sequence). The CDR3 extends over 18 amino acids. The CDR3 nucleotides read TGCAGTGCTAGAGATTGGGGACTAGCGGGAGACCCCTACAATGGGCAGTTCTTC. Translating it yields CSARDWGLAGDPYNGQFF.

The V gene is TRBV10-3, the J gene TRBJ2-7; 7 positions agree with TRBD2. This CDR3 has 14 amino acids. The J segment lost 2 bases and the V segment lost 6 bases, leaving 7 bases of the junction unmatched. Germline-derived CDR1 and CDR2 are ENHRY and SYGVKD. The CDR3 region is CAIRGGSTPYEQYF. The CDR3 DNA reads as TGTGCCATCAGGGGCGGGAGTACTCCCTACGAGCAGTACTTC.

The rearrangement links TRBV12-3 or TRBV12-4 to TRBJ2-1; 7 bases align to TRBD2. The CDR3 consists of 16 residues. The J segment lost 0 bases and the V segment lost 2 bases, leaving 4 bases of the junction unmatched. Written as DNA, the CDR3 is TGTGCCAGCAGTTTAATGGGGGGGTTCTCCTACAATGAGCAGTTCTTC. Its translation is CASSLMGGFSYNEQFF.

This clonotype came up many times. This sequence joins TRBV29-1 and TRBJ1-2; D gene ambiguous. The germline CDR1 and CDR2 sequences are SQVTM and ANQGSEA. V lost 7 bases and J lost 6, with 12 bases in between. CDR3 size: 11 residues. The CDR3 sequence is CSAMREDGYTF. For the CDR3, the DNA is TGCAGCGCCATGAGGGAGGATGGCTACACCTTC.

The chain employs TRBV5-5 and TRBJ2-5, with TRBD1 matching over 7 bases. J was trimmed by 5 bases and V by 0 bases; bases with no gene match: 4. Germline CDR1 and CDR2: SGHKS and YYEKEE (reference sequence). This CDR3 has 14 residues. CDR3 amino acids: CASSLEGAWETQYF. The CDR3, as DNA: TGTGCCAGCAGCTTGGAGGGGGCTTGGGAGACCCAGTACTTC.